The text below deals with one TCR beta chain. J gave up 7 bases and V 6 bases, and 8 bases lay outside the gene matches. The germline CDR1 and CDR2 sequences are MNHEY and SVGAGI. This CDR3 has 13 amino acids. These data belong to a study of T cell changes during pregnancy in multiple sclerosis. Sequenced by immunoSEQ multiplex PCR; TCRdb stores in-frame clones only, minus some. The sample lists about 75,000 clones, 90% to 95% occurring once. The chain combines TRBV6-5 with TRBJ1-1, with 7 bases matching TRBD1. The source was CD4+ T cells from peripheral blood mononuclear cells, collected after pregnancy. The clonotype originates from a female donor with multiple sclerosis, enrolled in a pregnancy study. The chain's CDR3 is CASSQGGRGEAFF. The CDR3 DNA reads TGTGCCAGCAGCCAAGGGGGCCGGGGTGAAGCTTTCTTT.